This T cell receptor beta chain was retrieved from a study of cytomegalovirus exposure and HLA in healthy donors. The study, taken as a whole, reports: Several of the most significant clusters were apparently associated with common viral pathogens in a later analysis. Trimming of TCR beta V- and J-genes showed a link, identified in a later analysis, to a missense DCLRE1C variant. One later analysis reportedly identified an Asian-associated ancestry cluster that showed fewer N-insertions than the roughly 670-donor mean.

Trimming took off 0 bases at V and 7 bases at J, with 10 bases between the two ends. The CDR3 has 13 residues. Germline lookup yields CDR1 SQVTM and CDR2 ANQGSEA. PCR employed 60 Vbeta and 13 Jbeta primers. Clones were sequenced by immunoSEQ multiplex PCR, and TCRdb holds only the in-frame ones, with some missing. The sample has about 130,000 clones, around three quarters seen once. Healthy donors of bone marrow made up the group. This clone appeared a single time. The antigen is undetermined. This receptor was obtained from a male donor in good health and CMV-seronegative. The material sequenced was PBMCs. The chain couples TRBV29-1 to TRBJ1-5; no reliable D call. For the CDR3, the DNA is TGCAGCGTTGAAGATCGTGGAGGACAGCCCCAGCATTTT. Translation: CSVEDRGGQPQHF.